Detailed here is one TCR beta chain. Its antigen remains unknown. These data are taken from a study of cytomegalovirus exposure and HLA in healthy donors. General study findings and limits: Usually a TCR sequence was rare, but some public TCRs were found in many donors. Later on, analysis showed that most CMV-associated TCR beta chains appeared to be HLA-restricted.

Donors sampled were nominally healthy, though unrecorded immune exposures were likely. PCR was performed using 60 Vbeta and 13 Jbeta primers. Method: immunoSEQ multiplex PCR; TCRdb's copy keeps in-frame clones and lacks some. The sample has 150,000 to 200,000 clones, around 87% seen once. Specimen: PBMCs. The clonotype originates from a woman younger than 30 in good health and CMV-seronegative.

Here the CDR3 DNA reads TGCGCCAGCAGCCAGGAGCACAGGGGCTACGAGCAGTACTTC. Its protein is CASSQEHRGYEQYF. The chain employs TRBV4-1 and TRBJ2-7; 7 bases fit TRBD1. The CDR3 consists of 14 residues. J was trimmed by 3 bases and V by 3 bases; bases with no gene match: 5. CDR1 MGHRA and CDR2 YSYEKL come from the germline V gene.